This entry features one T cell receptor (beta chain) sequence. Germline trimming cut 10 bases from V and 1 base from J; bases unmatched to any gene: 3. Germline V gene sequence: CDR1 KGHDR, CDR2 SFDVKD. This CDR3 is built from 15 residues. Method: immunoSEQ multiplex PCR; TCRdb's copy keeps in-frame clones and lacks some. The repertoire consists of about 150,000 clones, with roughly 93% occurring once and the leading ten covering 5.5% to 7.5%. The data were taken from a study of control samples from healthy donors and cancer patients. This sequence was found in a man between 18 and 35 years old in good health. The specimen was blood. V is TRBV24-1 and J is TRBJ2-2; 12 bases match TRBD2. As DNA, the CDR3 is TGTGCCACGGCGACTAGCGGGAGGAACACCGGGGAGCTGTTTTTT. This sequence encodes CATATSGRNTGELFF.